The 16 T cell receptor beta chains presented below share a single source sample, sequenced in a study of T cell repertoires in cytomegalovirus infection. TCRdb processed the reads anew with MiXCR; each CDR3 protein has one entry. The data show roughly 640,000 distinct CDR3 sequences, with about 24% seen just once and 7% to 9% held by the top ten. The sample comprised CD8+ T cells from PBMCs. The receptors stem from a human donor in good health (CMV status not recorded). Some clones in this sample may be carry-over from other donors' samples.

The chain employs TRBV12-3 or TRBV12-4 and TRBJ1-5; D uncertain. Trimming left V 3 bases short and J 4 bases short, with 7 bases between. This CDR3 has 13 amino acids. In nucleotides, the CDR3 is TGTGCCAGCAGTTTTCCGAGAAATCAGCCCCAGCATTTT. Its protein is CASSFPRNQPQHF.

This chain connects TRBV7-6 to TRBJ2-5, with 14 positions matching TRBD2. The V and J ends lost 0 bases and 5 bases, in that order; junction bases with no gene match: 2. The CDR3 has 16 amino acids. The germline gives CDR1 SGHVS, CDR2 FNYEAQ. The chain's CDR3 is CASSLAGLAGAETQYF. The CDR3 DNA reads as TGTGCCAGCAGCTTAGCGGGACTAGCGGGGGCTGAGACCCAGTACTTC.

The rearrangement uses TRBV7-9 and TRBJ2-2; unclear D gene. Per the germline V gene, CDR1 is SEHNR and CDR2 is FQNEAQ (reference sequence). The CDR3 contains 12 residues. V lost 7 bases, J lost 7 bases, and 10 bases lay in between. The CDR3 sequence is CASIGLVGELFF. Written as DNA, the CDR3 is TGTGCCAGCATTGGATTGGTCGGGGAGCTGTTTTTT.

This clonotype has just a few counts. The rearrangement joins TRBV19 to TRBJ1-1, with 9 bases that match TRBD1. Germline CDR1 is LNHDA and CDR2 is SQIVND (reference sequence). V was clipped by 3 bases and J by 3 bases; unmatched bases: 11. This CDR3 contains 17 residues. This CDR3 reads CASSMGQGRFGDTEAFF. The CDR3 region has the DNA TGTGCCAGTAGTATGGGACAGGGTAGGTTCGGGGACACTGAAGCTTTCTTT.

This clonotype was recorded many times. V and J are TRBV28 and TRBJ1-1; D is unclear. The CDR3 runs 16 residues. V was cut by 3 bases and J by 2 bases, with 16 bases left in between. Germline CDR1 reads MDHEN; CDR2 reads SYDVKM. This chain's CDR3 is CASSFYVRGVNTEAFF. In DNA form, the CDR3 reads TGTGCCAGCAGTTTTTACGTTCGCGGAGTTAACACTGAAGCTTTCTTT. The variable domain in full, completed from reference TRBV28 and TRBJ1-1, reads DVKVTQSSRYLVKRTGEKVFLECVQDMDHENMFWYRQDPGLGLRLIYFSYDVKMKEKGDIPEGYSVSREKKERFSLILESASTNQTSMYLCASSFYVRGVNTEAFFGQGTRLTVV.

This clonotype turned up a few times. The gene calls are TRBV29-1 and TRBJ2-1, with 8 bases fitting TRBD1. Germline V lookup: CDR1 SQVTM, CDR2 ANQGSEA. CDR3 length equals 17 residues. The V segment lost 0 bases and the J segment 10 bases; nucleotides outside the gene matches: 17. Here the CDR3 reads CSVEDLLGTGPRIEQFF. CDR3 in DNA: TGCAGCGTTGAAGACCTCCTCGGGACAGGACCCAGGATAGAGCAGTTCTTC.

This clonotype was seen at least ten times. The rearrangement links TRBV7-6 to TRBJ1-1, with D hard to call. The V and J ends lost 7 bases and 1 base respectively, with 16 bases between them. The CDR3 runs 15 residues. Germline V CDR1 and CDR2: SGHVS, FNYEAQ. The CDR3 DNA is TGTGCCAGCAAACTTGCCCCCGGTACGAACACTGAAGCTTTCTTT. It translates to CASKLAPGTNTEAFF.

Ten or more counts support this clonotype. The chain couples TRBV27 to TRBJ2-1; TRBD2 might be the D (6 bases). CDR3 length: 15 amino acids. The germline V and J ends were trimmed by 2 bases and 7 bases, with 15 bases remaining between them. CDR1 MNHEY and CDR2 SMNVEV come from the germline V gene (reference sequence). The CDR3 sequence is CASSLVNPRGNEQFF. In nucleotides, the CDR3 is TGTGCCAGCAGTTTAGTAAACCCCCGGGGGAATGAGCAGTTCTTC.

The chain uses TRBV19 and TRBJ2-7; 9 bases map to TRBD1. The length of the CDR3 is 12 residues. With V trimmed by 10 bases and J by 6 bases, 7 bases remained unmatched. The germline V gene encodes CDR1 LNHDA and CDR2 SQIVND (reference sequence). CDR3 bases: TGTGCCACCTCCGCGACAGGGGGCGAGCAGTACTTC. This gives the protein CATSATGGEQYF.

This clonotype was recorded a few times. The chain is built from TRBV6-6 and TRBJ2-3; D uncertain. Germline CDR1 and CDR2: MNHNY and SVGAGI (reference sequence). The CDR3 is made up of 17 amino acids. Trimming left V 1 base short and J 2 bases short, with 16 bases between. Here the CDR3 reads CASSYLARTTDTDTQYF. The CDR3 DNA reads TGTGCCAGCAGTTACTTGGCTAGGACCACAGACACAGATACGCAGTATTTT.

The sample holds a few counts of this clonotype. The CDR3 reads CSTDSQETQYF. In DNA, the CDR3 is TGCAGCACGGACAGCCAAGAGACCCAGTACTTC. This chain uses TRBV29-1 with TRBJ2-5; D may be TRBD1 (6 bases). V shed 8 bases and J shed 1 base, with 8 bases lying between them. CDR3 size: 11 residues. Germline lookup yields CDR1 SQVTM and CDR2 ANQGSEA. Full variable domain (rest looked up from reference TRBV29-1 and TRBJ2-5): SAVISQKPSRDICQRGTSLTIQCQVDSQVTMMFWYRQQPGQSLTLIATANQGSEATYESGFVIDKFPISRPNLTFSTLTVSNMSPEDSSIYLCSTDSQETQYFGPGTRLLVL.

This chain joins TRBV18 and TRBJ1-6, with D maybe TRBD1 (5 bases). The ends were cut back, 2 bases at V and 0 bases at J, with 11 bases in the middle. Germline V gene data show CDR1 as KGHSH and CDR2 as LQKENI. The CDR3 is made up of 17 amino acids. Here the CDR3 reads CASSPGAASSYNSPLHF. The CDR3 DNA reads as TGTGCCAGCTCACCAGGGGCCGCGAGCTCCTATAATTCACCCCTCCACTTT.

In its sample, this clonotype was seen a few times. V usage is TRBV28 and J usage is TRBJ1-5, with a possible D match to TRBD1 (6 bases). The CDR3 has 17 residues. V lost 6 bases, J lost 0 bases, and 18 bases lay in between. CDR1 and CDR2 from the germline V gene are MDHEN and SYDVKM. CDR3 bases: TGTGCCAGCAGCCTGACCGAGGGGGAGGATAGCAATCAGCCCCAGCATTTT. This gives the protein CASSLTEGEDSNQPQHF.

This clonotype has more than one count but fewer than ten. The chain couples TRBV28 to TRBJ2-6; no clear D. The CDR3 spans 15 residues. CDR1 and CDR2 (germline): MDHEN, SYDVKM. Trimming cost V 5 bases and J 0 bases, with 8 bases left between them. The CDR3 protein is CASSVISSGANVLTF. As DNA, the CDR3 is TGTGCCAGCAGTGTAATATCCTCTGGGGCCAACGTCCTGACTTTC. The whole variable domain, filled in from reference TRBV28 and TRBJ2-6, reads DVKVTQSSRYLVKRTGEKVFLECVQDMDHENMFWYRQDPGLGLRLIYFSYDVKMKEKGDIPEGYSVSREKKERFSLILESASTNQTSMYLCASSVISSGANVLTFGAGSRLTVL.

This clonotype was counted ten times or more. V is TRBV14 and J is TRBJ1-1; D unclear. V lost 6 bases and J lost 1, with 9 bases in between. There are 13 residues in the CDR3. Germline V gene sequence: CDR1 SGHDN, CDR2 FVKESK. The DNA for the CDR3 is TGTGCCAGCAGTCACGGCCAGAACACTGAAGCTTTCTTT. Translated, it gives CASSHGQNTEAFF.

The chain uses TRBV4-1 and TRBJ2-7; D possibly corresponds to TRBD1 (6 bases). Germline CDR1 reads MGHRA; CDR2 reads YSYEKL. The V end lost 0 bases, the J end lost 0 bases, and 27 bases lay between the germline ends. The CDR3 consists of 21 residues. CDR3 bases: TGCGCCAGCAGCCAAGAAGGCTCCCGGGACAATCGCTCATCTAGCTCCTACGAGCAGTACGTC. Translation gives CASSQEGSRDNRSSSSYEQYV.